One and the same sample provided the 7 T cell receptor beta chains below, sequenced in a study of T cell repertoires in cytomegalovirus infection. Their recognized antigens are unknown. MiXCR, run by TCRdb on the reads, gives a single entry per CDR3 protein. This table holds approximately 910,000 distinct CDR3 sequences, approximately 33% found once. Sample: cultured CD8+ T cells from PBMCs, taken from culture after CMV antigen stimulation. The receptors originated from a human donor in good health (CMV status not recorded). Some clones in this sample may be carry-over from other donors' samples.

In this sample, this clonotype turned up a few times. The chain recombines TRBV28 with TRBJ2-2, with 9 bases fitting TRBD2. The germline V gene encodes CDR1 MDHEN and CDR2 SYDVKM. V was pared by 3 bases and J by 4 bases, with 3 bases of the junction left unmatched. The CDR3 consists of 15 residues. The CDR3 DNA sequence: TGTGCCAGCAGTTTCCTAGCGGGGTTCACCGGGGAGCTGTTTTTT. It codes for CASSFLAGFTGELFF.

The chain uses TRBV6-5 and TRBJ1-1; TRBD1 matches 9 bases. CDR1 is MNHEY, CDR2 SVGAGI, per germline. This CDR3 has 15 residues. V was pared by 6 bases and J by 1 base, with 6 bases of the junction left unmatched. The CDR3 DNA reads TGTGCCAGCAGGGGGACAGGGCATCCGAACACTGAAGCTTTCTTT. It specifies CASRGTGHPNTEAFF.

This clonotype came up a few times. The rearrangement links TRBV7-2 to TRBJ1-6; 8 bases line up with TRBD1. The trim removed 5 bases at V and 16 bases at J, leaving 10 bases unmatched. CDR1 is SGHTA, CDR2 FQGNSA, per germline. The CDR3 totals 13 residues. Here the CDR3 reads CASSPTTGARLHF. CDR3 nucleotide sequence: TGTGCCAGCAGCCCAACGACAGGGGCCCGGCTCCACTTT.

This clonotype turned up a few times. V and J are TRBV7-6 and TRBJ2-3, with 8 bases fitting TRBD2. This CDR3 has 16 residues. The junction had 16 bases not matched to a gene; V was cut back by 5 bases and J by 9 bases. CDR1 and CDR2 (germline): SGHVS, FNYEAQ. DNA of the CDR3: TGTGCCAGCAGCCCCTCGGCCGGGACTAGGAGGGGAACGCAGTATTTT. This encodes CASSPSAGTRRGTQYF. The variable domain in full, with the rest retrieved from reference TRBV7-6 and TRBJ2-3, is GAGVSQSPRYKVTKRGQDVALRCDPISGHVSLYWYRQALGQGPEFLTYFNYEAQQDKSGLPNDRFSAERPEGSISTLTIQRTEQRDSAMYRCASSPSAGTRRGTQYFGPGTRLTVL.

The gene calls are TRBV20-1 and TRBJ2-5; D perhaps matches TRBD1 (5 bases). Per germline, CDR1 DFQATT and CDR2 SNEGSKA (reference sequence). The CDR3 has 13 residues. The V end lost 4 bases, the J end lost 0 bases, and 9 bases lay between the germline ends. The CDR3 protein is CSAIPGYQETQYF. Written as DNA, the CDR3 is TGCAGTGCTATCCCAGGGTACCAAGAGACCCAGTACTTC.

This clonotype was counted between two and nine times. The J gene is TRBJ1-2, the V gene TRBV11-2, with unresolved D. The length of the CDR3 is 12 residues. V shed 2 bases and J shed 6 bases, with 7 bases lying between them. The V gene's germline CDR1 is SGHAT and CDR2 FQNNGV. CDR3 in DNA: TGTGCCAGCAGCTTAAGAGGGAATGGCTACACCTTC. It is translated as CASSLRGNGYTF.

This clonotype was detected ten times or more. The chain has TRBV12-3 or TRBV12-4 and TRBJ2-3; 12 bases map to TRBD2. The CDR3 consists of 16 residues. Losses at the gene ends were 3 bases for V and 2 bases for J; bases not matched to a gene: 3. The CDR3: CASSFPSGGVTDTQYF. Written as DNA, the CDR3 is TGTGCCAGCAGTTTCCCTAGCGGGGGGGTCACAGATACGCAGTATTTT.